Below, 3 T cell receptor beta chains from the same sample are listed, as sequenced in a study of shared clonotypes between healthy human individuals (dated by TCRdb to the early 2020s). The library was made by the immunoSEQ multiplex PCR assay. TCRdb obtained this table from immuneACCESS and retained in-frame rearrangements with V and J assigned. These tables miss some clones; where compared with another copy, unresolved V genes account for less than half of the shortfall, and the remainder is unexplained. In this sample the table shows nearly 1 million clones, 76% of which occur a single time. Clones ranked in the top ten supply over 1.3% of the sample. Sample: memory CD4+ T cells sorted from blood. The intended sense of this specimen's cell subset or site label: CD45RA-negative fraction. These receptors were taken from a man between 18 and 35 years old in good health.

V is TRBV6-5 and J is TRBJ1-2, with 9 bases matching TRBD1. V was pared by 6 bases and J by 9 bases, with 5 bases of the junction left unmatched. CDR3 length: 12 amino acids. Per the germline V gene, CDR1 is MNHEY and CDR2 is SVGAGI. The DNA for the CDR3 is TGTGCCAGCAGGCAGACAGGGGGTAGCTACACCTTC. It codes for CASRQTGGSYTF.

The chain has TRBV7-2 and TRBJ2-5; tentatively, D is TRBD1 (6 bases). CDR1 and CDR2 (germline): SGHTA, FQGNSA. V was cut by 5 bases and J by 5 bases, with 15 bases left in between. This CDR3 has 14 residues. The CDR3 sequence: CASSRSGGRETQYF. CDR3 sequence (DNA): TGTGCCAGCAGCAGGTCTGGGGGCCGCGAGACCCAGTACTTC.

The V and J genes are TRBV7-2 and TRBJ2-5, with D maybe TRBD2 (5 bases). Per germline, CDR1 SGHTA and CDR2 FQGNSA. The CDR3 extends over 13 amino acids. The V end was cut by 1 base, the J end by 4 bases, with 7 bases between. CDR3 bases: TGTGCCAGCAGCTTAGTAGGGAGAGAGACCCAGTACTTC. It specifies CASSLVGRETQYF.